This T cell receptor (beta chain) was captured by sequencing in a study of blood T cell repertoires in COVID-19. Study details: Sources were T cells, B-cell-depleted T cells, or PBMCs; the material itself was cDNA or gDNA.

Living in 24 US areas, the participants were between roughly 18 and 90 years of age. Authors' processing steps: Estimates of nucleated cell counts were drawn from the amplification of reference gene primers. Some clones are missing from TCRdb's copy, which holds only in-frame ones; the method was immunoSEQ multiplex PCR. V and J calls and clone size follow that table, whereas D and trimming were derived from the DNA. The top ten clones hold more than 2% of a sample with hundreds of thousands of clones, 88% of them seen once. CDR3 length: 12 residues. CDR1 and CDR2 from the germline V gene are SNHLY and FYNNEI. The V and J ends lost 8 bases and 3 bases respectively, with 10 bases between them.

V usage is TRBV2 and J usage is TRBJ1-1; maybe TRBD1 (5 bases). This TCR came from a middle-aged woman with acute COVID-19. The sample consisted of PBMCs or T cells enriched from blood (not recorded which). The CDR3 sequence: CASSAGDTEAFF. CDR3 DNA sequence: TGTGCCAGCTCGGCGGGGGACACTGAAGCTTTCTTT.